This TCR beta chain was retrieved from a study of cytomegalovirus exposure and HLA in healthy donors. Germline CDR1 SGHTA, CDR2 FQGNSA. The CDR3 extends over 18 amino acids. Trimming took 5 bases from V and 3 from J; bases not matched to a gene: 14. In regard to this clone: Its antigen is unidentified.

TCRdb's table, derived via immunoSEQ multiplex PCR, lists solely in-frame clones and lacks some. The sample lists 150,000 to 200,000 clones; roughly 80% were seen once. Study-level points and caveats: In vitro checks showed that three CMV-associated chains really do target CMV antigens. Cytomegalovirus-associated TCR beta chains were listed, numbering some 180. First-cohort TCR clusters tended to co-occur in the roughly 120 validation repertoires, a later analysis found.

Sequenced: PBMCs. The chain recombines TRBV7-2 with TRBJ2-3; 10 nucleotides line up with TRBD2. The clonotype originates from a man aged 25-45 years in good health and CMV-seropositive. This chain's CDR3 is CASSPRVGSGGQTDTQYF. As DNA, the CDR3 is TGTGCCAGCAGCCCACGAGTTGGTAGCGGGGGGCAAACAGATACGCAGTATTTT.